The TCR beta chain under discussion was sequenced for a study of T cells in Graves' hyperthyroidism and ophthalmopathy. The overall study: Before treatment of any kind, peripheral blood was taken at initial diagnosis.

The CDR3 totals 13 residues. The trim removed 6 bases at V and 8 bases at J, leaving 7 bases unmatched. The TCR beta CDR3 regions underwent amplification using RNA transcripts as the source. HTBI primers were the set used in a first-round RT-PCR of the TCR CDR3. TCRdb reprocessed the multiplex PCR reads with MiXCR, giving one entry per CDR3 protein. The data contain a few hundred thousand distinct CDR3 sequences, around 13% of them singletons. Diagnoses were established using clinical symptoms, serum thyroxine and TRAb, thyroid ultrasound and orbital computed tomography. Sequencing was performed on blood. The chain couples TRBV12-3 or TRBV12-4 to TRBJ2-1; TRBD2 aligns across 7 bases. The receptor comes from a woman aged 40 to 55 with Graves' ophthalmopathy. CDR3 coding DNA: TGTGCCAGCAGCCGAACGGGGAGGGATGAGCAGTTCTTC. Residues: CASSRTGRDEQFF.